The source of this T cell receptor beta chain is a study of cytomegalovirus exposure and HLA in healthy donors. Study details: In an early release, HLA-typed donors contributed approximately 82 million unique TCR sequences. Study-wide points: As immune exposure information, only CMV serostatus was available. Later analysis demonstrated an association between a missense DCLRE1C variant and TCR beta V- and J-gene trimming.

Comments on this clone: Its antigen is as yet unknown.

PCR amplification relied on 60 Vbeta primers (plus 13 Jbeta primers). Assay used: immunoSEQ multiplex PCR; TCRdb lists only in-frame clones, some missing. This table holds over 150,000 clones, approximately 90% found once. V lost 4 bases and J lost 8, with 12 bases in between. The CDR3 is 13 amino acids. Germline V lookup: CDR1 MDHEN, CDR2 SYDVKM. The clonotype was recovered from a woman in her twenties or thirties in good health and CMV-seronegative. The sample taken for sequencing was PBMCs. The chain links TRBV28 to TRBJ2-4, with a possible D match to TRBD2 (5 bases). In nucleotides, the CDR3 is TGTGCCAGCAGTTCGACGGGGAAGGACATTCAGTACTTC. Protein: CASSSTGKDIQYF.